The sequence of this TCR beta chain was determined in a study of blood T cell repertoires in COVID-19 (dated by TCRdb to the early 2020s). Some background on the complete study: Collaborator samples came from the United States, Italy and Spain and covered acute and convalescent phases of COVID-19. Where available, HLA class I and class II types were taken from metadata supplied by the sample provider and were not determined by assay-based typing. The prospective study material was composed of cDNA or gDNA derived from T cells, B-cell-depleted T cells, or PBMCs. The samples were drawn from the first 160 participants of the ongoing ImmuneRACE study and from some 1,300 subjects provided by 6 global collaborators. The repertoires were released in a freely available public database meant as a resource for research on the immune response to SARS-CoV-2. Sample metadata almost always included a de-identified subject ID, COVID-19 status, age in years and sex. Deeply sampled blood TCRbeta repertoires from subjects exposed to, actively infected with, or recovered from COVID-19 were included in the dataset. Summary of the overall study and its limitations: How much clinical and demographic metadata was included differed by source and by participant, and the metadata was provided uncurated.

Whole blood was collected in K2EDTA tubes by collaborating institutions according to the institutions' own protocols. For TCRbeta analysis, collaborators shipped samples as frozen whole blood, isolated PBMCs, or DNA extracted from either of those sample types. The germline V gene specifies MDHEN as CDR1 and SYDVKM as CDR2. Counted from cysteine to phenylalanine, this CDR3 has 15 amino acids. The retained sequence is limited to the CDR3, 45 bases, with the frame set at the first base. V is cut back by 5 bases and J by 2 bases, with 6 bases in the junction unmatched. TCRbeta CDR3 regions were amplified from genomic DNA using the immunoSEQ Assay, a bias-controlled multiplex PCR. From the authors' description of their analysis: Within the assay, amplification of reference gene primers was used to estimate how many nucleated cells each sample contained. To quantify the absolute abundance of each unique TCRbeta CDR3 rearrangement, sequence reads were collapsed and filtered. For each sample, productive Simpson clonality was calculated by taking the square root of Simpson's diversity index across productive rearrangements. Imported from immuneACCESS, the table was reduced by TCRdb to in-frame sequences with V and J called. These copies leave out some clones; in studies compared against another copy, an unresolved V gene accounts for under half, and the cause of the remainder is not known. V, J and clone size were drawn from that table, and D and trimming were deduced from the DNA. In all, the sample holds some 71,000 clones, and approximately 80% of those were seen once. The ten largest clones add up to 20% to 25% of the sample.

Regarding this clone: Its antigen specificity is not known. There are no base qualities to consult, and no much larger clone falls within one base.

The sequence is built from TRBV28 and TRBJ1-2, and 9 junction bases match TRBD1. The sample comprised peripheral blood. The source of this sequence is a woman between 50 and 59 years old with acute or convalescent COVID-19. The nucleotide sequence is TGTGCCAGCAGTATCTCCGGGACAGGGAACTATGGCTACACCTTC. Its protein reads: CASSISGTGNYGYTF.